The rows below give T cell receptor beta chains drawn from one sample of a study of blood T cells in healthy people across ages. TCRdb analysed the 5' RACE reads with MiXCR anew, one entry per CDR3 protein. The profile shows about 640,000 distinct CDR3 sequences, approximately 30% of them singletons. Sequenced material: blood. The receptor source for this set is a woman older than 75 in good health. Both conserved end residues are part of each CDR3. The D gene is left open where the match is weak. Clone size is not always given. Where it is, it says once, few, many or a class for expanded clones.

CDR3nt: TGTGCCAGCACCTCCGGGACAGGGTCCACAGATACGCAGTATTTT; CDR3aa: CASTSGTGSTDTQYF; abundance: many; j_gene: TRBJ2-3; d_gene: TRBD1; v_gene: TRBV2
CDR3nt: TGTGCCAGCAGCCAAGATCAATTATCAGAGCAGTTCTTC; CDR3aa: CASSQDQLSEQFF; abundance: many; j_gene: TRBJ2-1; d_gene: -; v_gene: TRBV4-2
CDR3nt: TGCAGTGCTAGCGAGGGTTTCGGCTATGGCTACACCTTC; CDR3aa: CSASEGFGYGYTF; abundance: few; j_gene: TRBJ1-2; d_gene: -; v_gene: TRBV20-1
CDR3nt: TGTGCCAGCAGCTTAGGACAGGGCTCCTATAATTCACCCCTCCACTTT; CDR3aa: CASSLGQGSYNSPLHF; abundance: few; j_gene: TRBJ1-6; d_gene: TRBD1; v_gene: TRBV7-2
CDR3nt: TGTGCCAGCAGCCCCCTCTGGGAGGGGGGGACCCAGTTCTTC; CDR3aa: CASSPLWEGGTQFF; abundance: -; j_gene: TRBJ2-1; d_gene: -; v_gene: TRBV28
CDR3nt: TGTGCCAGCAGGATTATCCCATGGTCTAGTGGGACCGGGGAGCTGTTTTTT; CDR3aa: CASRIIPWSSGTGELFF; abundance: few; j_gene: TRBJ2-2; d_gene: -; v_gene: TRBV21-1
CDR3nt: TGCAGTGCATCCGTCCAGGGGGCAAACACAGATATGCAGTATTTT; CDR3aa: CSASVQGANTDMQYF; abundance: -; j_gene: TRBJ2-3; d_gene: TRBD1; v_gene: TRBV20-1
CDR3nt: TGCAGTGCTAGTAGACAGGGAGGAGAAGCCAATGAGCAGTTCTTC; CDR3aa: CSASRQGGEANEQFF; abundance: many; j_gene: TRBJ2-1; d_gene: -; v_gene: TRBV20-1
CDR3nt: TGCGCCAGCAGCTGGAGTGGGAGCAATCAGCCCCAGCATTTT; CDR3aa: CASSWSGSNQPQHF; abundance: -; j_gene: TRBJ1-5; d_gene: -; v_gene: TRBV5-1
CDR3nt: TGCGCCAGCAGCTTAGGACGAGCGGGGGGCATCGACAATGAGCAGTTCTTC; CDR3aa: CASSLGRAGGIDNEQFF; abundance: -; j_gene: TRBJ2-1; d_gene: TRBD2; v_gene: TRBV5-1
CDR3nt: TGTGCCAGCAGCCAAGAGAGTGGGCGCGGCTATGGCTACACCTTC; CDR3aa: CASSQESGRGYGYTF; abundance: many; j_gene: TRBJ1-2; d_gene: -; v_gene: TRBV4-2
CDR3nt: TGCAGTGCTAGGGATCTAGGACAGGGACCAAACACCGGGGAGCTGTTTTTT; CDR3aa: CSARDLGQGPNTGELFF; abundance: -; j_gene: TRBJ2-2; d_gene: TRBD1; v_gene: TRBV20-1
CDR3nt: TGTGCCACCAGCAGAGGGAGTAAAAATCCTGAAGCTTTCTTT; CDR3aa: CATSRGSKNPEAFF; abundance: -; j_gene: TRBJ1-1; d_gene: -; v_gene: TRBV15
CDR3nt: TGTGCCAGCAGCTTAGGCCCCACTAGCGGGGGGGACTACGAGCAGTACTTC; CDR3aa: CASSLGPTSGGDYEQYF; abundance: -; j_gene: TRBJ2-7; d_gene: TRBD2; v_gene: TRBV7-2
CDR3nt: TGCAGTGCGGAGGGCGGGGGGGCTAGGAATGAGCAGTTCTTC; CDR3aa: CSAEGGGARNEQFF; abundance: -; j_gene: TRBJ2-1; d_gene: TRBD2; v_gene: TRBV20-1
CDR3nt: TGTGCCAGTAGTACGACCGGGGAGAGCAATCAGCCCCAGCATTTT; CDR3aa: CASSTTGESNQPQHF; abundance: -; j_gene: TRBJ1-5; d_gene: -; v_gene: TRBV19
CDR3nt: TGTGCCAGCAGCCTTGGGGTGAACTCCTACAATGAGCAGTTCTTC; CDR3aa: CASSLGVNSYNEQFF; abundance: -; j_gene: TRBJ2-1; d_gene: -; v_gene: TRBV3-1
CDR3nt: TGTGCCAGCCAGAGACAGGGATGGAACACCGGGGAGCTGTTTTTT; CDR3aa: CASQRQGWNTGELFF; abundance: -; j_gene: TRBJ2-2; d_gene: TRBD1; v_gene: TRBV18
CDR3nt: TGTGCCAGCAGTTTAACAGGGACAGGGAACTACGAGCAGTACTTC; CDR3aa: CASSLTGTGNYEQYF; abundance: -; j_gene: TRBJ2-7; d_gene: TRBD1; v_gene: TRBV28
CDR3nt: TGCAGCGTTCGGTCAGGGGTATACGAGCAGTACTTC; CDR3aa: CSVRSGVYEQYF; abundance: many; j_gene: TRBJ2-7; d_gene: -; v_gene: TRBV29-1
CDR3nt: TGTGCCAGCAGCTCGCGGGATGGCTACACCTTC; CDR3aa: CASSSRDGYTF; abundance: many; j_gene: TRBJ1-2; d_gene: -; v_gene: TRBV5-6
CDR3nt: TGCGCCAGCACCCGCACTATAGGGGGGGAAGCTTTCTTT; CDR3aa: CASTRTIGGEAFF; abundance: -; j_gene: TRBJ1-1; d_gene: -; v_gene: TRBV4-1
CDR3nt: TGCAGCGTTGTATACGGGACCCCCGTCGGTAGGAACACTGAAGCTTTCTTT; CDR3aa: CSVVYGTPVGRNTEAFF; abundance: -; j_gene: TRBJ1-1; d_gene: -; v_gene: TRBV29-1
CDR3nt: TGTGCCATCAGGGGGGTCCATCATAATGAGCAGTTCTTC; CDR3aa: CAIRGVHHNEQFF; abundance: many; j_gene: TRBJ2-1; d_gene: -; v_gene: TRBV10-3
CDR3nt: TGTGCCAGCAGTTTAAGGGAGGACTATGGCTACACCTTC; CDR3aa: CASSLREDYGYTF; abundance: many; j_gene: TRBJ1-2; d_gene: -; v_gene: TRBV12-3/TRBV12-4
CDR3nt: TGTGCCAGCAGCTTAGGGCCGGGGGCATCCCTCCACTTT; CDR3aa: CASSLGPGASLHF; abundance: -; j_gene: TRBJ1-6; d_gene: -; v_gene: TRBV11-2
CDR3nt: TGTGCCAGCAGTCGGCAGGGGGTGGTTAGCACAGATACGCAGTATTTT; CDR3aa: CASSRQGVVSTDTQYF; abundance: many; j_gene: TRBJ2-3; d_gene: TRBD1; v_gene: TRBV12-3/TRBV12-4
CDR3nt: TGTGCCAGCAGCCGCGACATTACGAACACTGAAGCTTTCTTT; CDR3aa: CASSRDITNTEAFF; abundance: many; j_gene: TRBJ1-1; d_gene: -; v_gene: TRBV7-2
CDR3nt: TGTGCCAGCCGGCCCGGGGATGGTAATTCACCCCTCCACTTT; CDR3aa: CASRPGDGNSPLHF; abundance: few; j_gene: TRBJ1-6; d_gene: -; v_gene: TRBV21-1
CDR3nt: TGCGCCAGCAGCTTGGCCATGGACAGGGGCTACGAGCAGTACTTC; CDR3aa: CASSLAMDRGYEQYF; abundance: many; j_gene: TRBJ2-7; d_gene: TRBD1; v_gene: TRBV5-1
CDR3nt: TGTGCCAGCAGTTTAAGGGGGAATGAGCGGTTCTTC; CDR3aa: CASSLRGNERFF; abundance: -; j_gene: TRBJ2-1; d_gene: -; v_gene: TRBV27
CDR3nt: TGTGCCACCAGCAGAACCTACAGGGGGAGCGACAATGAGCAGTTCTTC; CDR3aa: CATSRTYRGSDNEQFF; abundance: many; j_gene: TRBJ2-1; d_gene: TRBD1; v_gene: TRBV15
CDR3nt: TGTGCCAGCAGTCAAATTTTGGGACAGTCGCAGTACTTC; CDR3aa: CASSQILGQSQYF; abundance: -; j_gene: TRBJ2-5; d_gene: TRBD1; v_gene: TRBV12-3/TRBV12-4
CDR3nt: TGTGCCACCAGCAGAGACGACAGTTACGAGCAGTACTTC; CDR3aa: CATSRDDSYEQYF; abundance: -; j_gene: TRBJ2-7; d_gene: -; v_gene: TRBV15
CDR3nt: TGTGCCAGCAGTGAAAGGGACAGGATCGTCGGGGCGACCCAGTACTTC; CDR3aa: CASSERDRIVGATQYF; abundance: many; j_gene: TRBJ2-5; d_gene: TRBD1; v_gene: TRBV2
CDR3nt: TGTGCCAGCAGCTTAGTGAGGGGCGGCTCCTATAATTCACCCCTCCACTTT; CDR3aa: CASSLVRGGSYNSPLHF; abundance: -; j_gene: TRBJ1-6; d_gene: -; v_gene: TRBV7-8
CDR3nt: TGTGCCACCAGCAGAGAAGGAGGGTACGGCAAAAACATTCAGTACTTC; CDR3aa: CATSREGGYGKNIQYF; abundance: many; j_gene: TRBJ2-4; d_gene: -; v_gene: TRBV15
CDR3nt: TGCGCCAGCAGCTTGGAGGGGAACAATCAGCCCCAGCATTTT; CDR3aa: CASSLEGNNQPQHF; abundance: many; j_gene: TRBJ1-5; d_gene: -; v_gene: TRBV5-1
CDR3nt: TGTGCTAGCAGCTTAAATCTCGGCGGTGAAGCTTTCTTT; CDR3aa: CASSLNLGGEAFF; abundance: -; j_gene: TRBJ1-1; d_gene: -; v_gene: TRBV7-7
CDR3nt: TGCGCCAGCAGCCAAGGGCGTCTAGCGGGAGGTTACACAGATACGCAGTATTTT; CDR3aa: CASSQGRLAGGYTDTQYF; abundance: -; j_gene: TRBJ2-3; d_gene: TRBD2; v_gene: TRBV4-1
CDR3nt: TGTGCCAGCAGCTTGGACGGGGAGCTGTTTTTT; CDR3aa: CASSLDGELFF; abundance: many; j_gene: TRBJ2-2; d_gene: -; v_gene: TRBV7-3
CDR3nt: TGTGCTAGTAGCCTTGGACAGGGATCGGTCTACGAGCAGTACTTC; CDR3aa: CASSLGQGSVYEQYF; abundance: -; j_gene: TRBJ2-7; d_gene: TRBD1; v_gene: TRBV7-7
CDR3nt: TGCAGTGCTAGAGATCATCCAGGCCAGAACACTGAAGCTTTCTTT; CDR3aa: CSARDHPGQNTEAFF; abundance: many; j_gene: TRBJ1-1; d_gene: -; v_gene: TRBV20-1
CDR3nt: TGCATCCTCTCAAGGACTAGAGAGACCCAGTACTTC; CDR3aa: CILSRTRETQYF; abundance: many; j_gene: TRBJ2-5; d_gene: TRBD2; v_gene: TRBV20-1
CDR3nt: TGCAGTGCTCCGCGACAGGGGTACTACGAGCAGTACTTC; CDR3aa: CSAPRQGYYEQYF; abundance: many; j_gene: TRBJ2-7; d_gene: TRBD1; v_gene: TRBV20-1
CDR3nt: TGTGCCAGCAGTGGTAAAACGGGAGGGATGAACACTGAAGCTTTCTTT; CDR3aa: CASSGKTGGMNTEAFF; abundance: many; j_gene: TRBJ1-1; d_gene: -; v_gene: TRBV25-1
CDR3nt: TGTGCCAGCTCACCGTACAATTCGGAAGGCTATAATTCACCCCTCCACTTT; CDR3aa: CASSPYNSEGYNSPLHF; abundance: -; j_gene: TRBJ1-6; d_gene: -; v_gene: TRBV18
CDR3nt: TGTGCCAGCTCACCGTTGACAGGGGGTTCACCCCTCCACTTT; CDR3aa: CASSPLTGGSPLHF; abundance: -; j_gene: TRBJ1-6; d_gene: TRBD1; v_gene: TRBV18
CDR3nt: TGCGCCAGCAGCTTCATAGACAGAGAAGAGACCCAGTACTTC; CDR3aa: CASSFIDREETQYF; abundance: many; j_gene: TRBJ2-5; d_gene: -; v_gene: TRBV5-1
CDR3nt: TGTGCCACCAGCGGCGGGACTAGGGGCTCGGAGACCCAGTACTTC; CDR3aa: CATSGGTRGSETQYF; abundance: many; j_gene: TRBJ2-5; d_gene: TRBD2; v_gene: TRBV15
CDR3nt: TGTGCCAGCAGCGTAGAAGGGGGCAGCCTCTACGAGCAGTACTTC; CDR3aa: CASSVEGGSLYEQYF; abundance: many; j_gene: TRBJ2-7; d_gene: TRBD1; v_gene: TRBV9
CDR3nt: TGTGCCAGCAGCCAAGAACTAGTGGGGTGGTACAATGAGCAGTTCTTC; CDR3aa: CASSQELVGWYNEQFF; abundance: -; j_gene: TRBJ2-1; d_gene: -; v_gene: TRBV14
CDR3nt: TGCAGTGCTACCCAACCCCGGAGGGCGGGGGTCGGGGAGACCCAGTACTTC; CDR3aa: CSATQPRRAGVGETQYF; abundance: many; j_gene: TRBJ2-5; d_gene: TRBD2; v_gene: TRBV20-1
CDR3nt: TGTGCCATCAGAGGACAGTACAATCAGCCCCAGCATTTT; CDR3aa: CAIRGQYNQPQHF; abundance: few; j_gene: TRBJ1-5; d_gene: -; v_gene: TRBV10-3
CDR3nt: TGTGCCAGCAGCTCGGGACTAGCGGGGGAGGGGGAGCAGTTCTTC; CDR3aa: CASSSGLAGEGEQFF; abundance: many; j_gene: TRBJ2-1; d_gene: TRBD2; v_gene: TRBV7-3
CDR3nt: TGTGCCAGCAGCTTAGATTTCTCGACAGGCAAGAGCTCCTACGAGCAGTACTTC; CDR3aa: CASSLDFSTGKSSYEQYF; abundance: many; j_gene: TRBJ2-7; d_gene: -; v_gene: TRBV11-2
CDR3nt: TGTGCCAGCAGCTTAGATGCGGGTCTCCACGAGCAGTACTTC; CDR3aa: CASSLDAGLHEQYF; abundance: -; j_gene: TRBJ2-7; d_gene: -; v_gene: TRBV7-9
CDR3nt: TGCGCCAGCAGCCAAGCTCCTCTAGCTAACTATGACTACACCTTC; CDR3aa: CASSQAPLANYDYTF; abundance: few; j_gene: TRBJ1-2; d_gene: -; v_gene: TRBV4-1
CDR3nt: TGTGCCAGCAGTCGGACAGGGGTAAATCAGCCCCAGCATTTT; CDR3aa: CASSRTGVNQPQHF; abundance: many; j_gene: TRBJ1-5; d_gene: TRBD1; v_gene: TRBV12-3/TRBV12-4
CDR3nt: TGCGCCAGCAGCCAGACACTAGGCAGTACCGGGGAGCTGTTTTTT; CDR3aa: CASSQTLGSTGELFF; abundance: few; j_gene: TRBJ2-2; d_gene: -; v_gene: TRBV5-1